This T cell receptor (beta chain) was identified during a study of blood T cell repertoires in COVID-19. Looking at the study overall: Some COVID-19 samples were acute and others convalescent; all came from the United States, Italy and Spain.

This CDR3 has 15 residues. CDR1 SGHTA and CDR2 FQGNSA come from the germline V gene. V was pared by 5 bases and J by 2 bases, with 3 bases of the junction left unmatched. Study processing details: The assay estimated nucleated cells by amplifying reference gene primers. TCRdb's table, derived via immunoSEQ multiplex PCR, lists solely in-frame clones and lacks some. That table gives V, J and clone size, and the DNA gave D and trimming. Among about 47,000 clones, about 81% were seen once, and the ten largest hold approximately 2.5%. V usage is TRBV7-2 and J usage is TRBJ2-1, with TRBD2 matching 10 bases. The sequenced material came from peripheral blood. This clonotype was obtained from a man aged 45-65 years with acute or convalescent COVID-19. The CDR3 reads CASSQREGTYNEQFF. Written as DNA, the CDR3 is TGTGCCAGCAGCCAGCGGGAGGGAACCTACAATGAGCAGTTCTTC. Drawing the rest from reference TRBV7-2 and TRBJ2-1, the complete variable domain is GAGVSQSPSNKVTEKGKDVELRCDPISGHTALYWYRQSLGQGLEFLIYFQGNSAPDKSGLPSDRFSAERTGGSVSTLTIQRTQQEDSAVYLCASSQREGTYNEQFFGPGTRLTVL.